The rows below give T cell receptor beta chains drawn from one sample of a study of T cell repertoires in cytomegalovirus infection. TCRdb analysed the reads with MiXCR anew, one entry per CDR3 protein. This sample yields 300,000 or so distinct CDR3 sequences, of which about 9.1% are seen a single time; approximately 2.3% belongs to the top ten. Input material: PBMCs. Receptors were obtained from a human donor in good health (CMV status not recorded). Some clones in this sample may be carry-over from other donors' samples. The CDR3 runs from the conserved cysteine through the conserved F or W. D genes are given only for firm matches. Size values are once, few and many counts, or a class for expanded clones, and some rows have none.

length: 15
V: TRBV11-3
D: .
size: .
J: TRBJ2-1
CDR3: CASSATASSYNEQLF
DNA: TGTGCCAGCAGCGCCACAGCGAGCTCCTACAATGAGCAGCTCTTC

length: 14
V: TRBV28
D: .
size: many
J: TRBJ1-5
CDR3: CASSSPDLNQPQHF
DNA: TGTGCCAGCAGTTCTCCGGACCTCAATCAGCCCCAGCATTTT

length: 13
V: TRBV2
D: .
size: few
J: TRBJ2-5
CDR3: CASSEAAVLTQYF
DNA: TGTGCCAGCAGTGAGGCGGCTGTTCTAACCCAGTACTTC

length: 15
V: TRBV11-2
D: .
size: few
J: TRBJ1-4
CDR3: CASSPRATQNEKLFF
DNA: TGTGCCAGCAGCCCCCGCGCGACACAGAATGAAAAACTGTTTTTT

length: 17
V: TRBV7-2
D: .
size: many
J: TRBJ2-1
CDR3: CASTGSPRQPSYNEQFF
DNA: TGTGCCAGCACCGGCTCTCCTAGACAGCCGTCCTACAATGAGCAGTTCTTC

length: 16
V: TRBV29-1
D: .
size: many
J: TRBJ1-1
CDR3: CSVEARVLVGNTEAFF
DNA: TGCAGCGTTGAAGCGCGAGTCCTGGTGGGGAACACTGAAGCTTTCTTT

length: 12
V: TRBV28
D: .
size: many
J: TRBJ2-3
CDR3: CASSLIRATQYF
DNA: TGTGCCAGCAGTTTGATCCGGGCTACGCAGTATTTT

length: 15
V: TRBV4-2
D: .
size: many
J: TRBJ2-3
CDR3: CASSQPGTRPDTQYF
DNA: TGTGCCAGCAGCCAACCGGGGACTCGGCCAGATACGCAGTATTTT

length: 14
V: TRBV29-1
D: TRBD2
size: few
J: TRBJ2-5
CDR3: CSVWQGGIQETQYF
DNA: TGCAGCGTCTGGCAGGGAGGGATTCAAGAGACCCAGTACTTC

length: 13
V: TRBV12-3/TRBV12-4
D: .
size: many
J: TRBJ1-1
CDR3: CASSLRQNTEAFF
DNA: TGTGCCAGCAGCTTAAGACAGAACACTGAAGCTTTCTTT

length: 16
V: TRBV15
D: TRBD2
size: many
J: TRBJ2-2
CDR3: CATSPSGGPNTGELFF
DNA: TGTGCCACCAGCCCTAGCGGGGGGCCCAACACCGGGGAGCTGTTTTTT

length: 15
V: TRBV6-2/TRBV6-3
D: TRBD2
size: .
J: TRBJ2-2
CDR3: CASSYTSGTPGELFF
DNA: TGTGCCAGCAGTTACACTAGCGGGACTCCCGGGGAGCTGTTTTTT

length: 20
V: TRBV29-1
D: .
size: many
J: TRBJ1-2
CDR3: CSGGPSTISLSGSGAYGYTF
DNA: TGCAGCGGGGGCCCGTCTACTATCTCCTTGTCGGGCTCGGGGGCCTATGGCTACACCTTC

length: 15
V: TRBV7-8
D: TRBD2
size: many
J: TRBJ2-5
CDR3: CASSVSGGAPETQYF
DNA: TGTGCCAGCAGCGTTAGCGGGGGGGCCCCAGAGACCCAGTACTTC

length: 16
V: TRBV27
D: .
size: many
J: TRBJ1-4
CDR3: CASSWSRTARGEKLFF
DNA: TGTGCCAGCAGTTGGTCGAGGACAGCGCGTGGCGAAAAACTGTTTTTT

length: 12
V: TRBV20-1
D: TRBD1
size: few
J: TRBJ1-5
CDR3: CSADRANQPQHF
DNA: TGCAGTGCTGACAGGGCTAATCAGCCCCAGCATTTT

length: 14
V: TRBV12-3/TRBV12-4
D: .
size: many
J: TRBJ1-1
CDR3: CASSPRNANTEAFF
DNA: TGTGCCAGCAGCCCCCGGAATGCGAACACTGAAGCTTTCTTT

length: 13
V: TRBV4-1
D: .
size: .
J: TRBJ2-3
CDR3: CASSQESTDTQYF
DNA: TGCGCCAGCAGCCAAGAGAGCACAGATACGCAGTATTTT

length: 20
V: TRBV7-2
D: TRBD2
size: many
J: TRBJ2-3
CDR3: CASSLDSSLAGARRQDTQYF
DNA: TGTGCCAGCAGCTTAGACTCGAGTCTAGCGGGGGCCAGGCGGCAAGATACGCAGTATTTT